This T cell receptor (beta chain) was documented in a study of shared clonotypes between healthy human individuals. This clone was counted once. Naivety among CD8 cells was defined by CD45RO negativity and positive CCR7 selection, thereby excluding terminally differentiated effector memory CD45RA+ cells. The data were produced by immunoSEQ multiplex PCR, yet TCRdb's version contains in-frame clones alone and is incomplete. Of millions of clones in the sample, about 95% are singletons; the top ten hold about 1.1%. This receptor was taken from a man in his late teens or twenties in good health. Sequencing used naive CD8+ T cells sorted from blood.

Written as DNA, the CDR3 is TGTGCCAGCAGCCCCCCAGCGGGGAGCACAGATACGCAGTATTTT. It encodes CASSPPAGSTDTQYF. The chain links TRBV7-8 to TRBJ2-3; 7 nucleotides align to TRBD2. With 5 bases clipped from V and 0 bases from J, the junction kept 5 bases outside the gene matches. The CDR3 contains 15 residues. Germline V lookup: CDR1 SGHVS, CDR2 FQNEAQ.